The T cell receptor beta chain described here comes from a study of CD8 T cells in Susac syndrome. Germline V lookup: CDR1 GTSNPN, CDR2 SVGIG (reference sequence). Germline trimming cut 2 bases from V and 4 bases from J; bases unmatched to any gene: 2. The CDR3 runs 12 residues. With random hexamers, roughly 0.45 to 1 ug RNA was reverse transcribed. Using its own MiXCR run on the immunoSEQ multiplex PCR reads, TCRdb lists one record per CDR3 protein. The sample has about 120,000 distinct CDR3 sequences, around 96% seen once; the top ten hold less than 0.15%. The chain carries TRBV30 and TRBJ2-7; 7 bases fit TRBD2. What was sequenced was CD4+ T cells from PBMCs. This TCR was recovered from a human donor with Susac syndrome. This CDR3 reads CAWSSGRYEQYF. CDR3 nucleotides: TGTGCCTGGAGTTCCGGGAGGTACGAGCAGTACTTC.